Listed below are T cell receptor beta chains from one sample, sequenced in a study of cytomegalovirus exposure and HLA in healthy donors. TCRdb's table, derived via immunoSEQ multiplex PCR, lists solely in-frame clones and lacks some. The profile shows some 100,000 clones, approximately 72% of them singletons. The sample taken for sequencing was PBMCs. The receptors stem from a male donor in good health and CMV-seropositive. Both conserved end residues are part of each CDR3. A D gene is named only where the DNA matches it firmly. Expanded clones get a size class; other rows say once, few or many, or leave the size out.

clone size	V gene	D gene	J gene	CDR3 DNA	CDR3 protein
many	TRBV30	-	TRBJ1-1	TGTGCCTGGAGGGGCAGTATGAACACTGAAGCTTTCTTT	CAWRGSMNTEAFF
-	TRBV7-9	-	TRBJ2-7	TGTGCCAGCGAGGCCTACGAGCAGTACTTC	CASEAYEQYF
-	TRBV9	-	TRBJ2-1	TGTGCCAGCAGCGTAGCGGAGTACAATGAGCAGTTCTTC	CASSVAEYNEQFF
few	TRBV4-3	-	TRBJ2-6	TGCGCCAGCAGCCAAGCTGCGGCCCGGGGCTCTGGGGCCAACGTCCTGACTTTC	CASSQAAARGSGANVLTF
-	TRBV7-3	-	TRBJ2-5	TGTGCCAGCAGCTTATCTTCTGAAGAGACCCAGTACTTC	CASSLSSEETQYF
-	TRBV9	-	TRBJ1-3	TGTGCCAGCAGCCCAGCCCCGACAATCTCTGGAAACACCATATATTTT	CASSPAPTISGNTIYF
-	TRBV18	-	TRBJ2-5	TGTGCCAGCTCACCAGGGAAACTTCAGACAGTAGACCAAGAGACCCAGTACTTC	CASSPGKLQTVDQETQYF
-	TRBV18	TRBD1	TRBJ2-1	TGTGCCAGCTCACCACGGTCCGACAGGGTTGGTACCTACAATGAGCAGTTCTTC	CASSPRSDRVGTYNEQFF
-	TRBV6-5	-	TRBJ1-2	TGTGCCAGCAGTTACTCGTCCGGGGGGGCTAACTATGGCTACACCTTC	CASSYSSGGANYGYTF
-	TRBV2	TRBD1	TRBJ1-6	TGTGCCAGCAGTACGGACAGGAATAATTCACCCCTCCACTTT	CASSTDRNNSPLHF
-	TRBV19	-	TRBJ2-7	TGTGCCAGTAGTATTCAGGGGAGTTCCTACGAGCAGTACTTC	CASSIQGSSYEQYF
once	TRBV7-2	TRBD1	TRBJ1-3	TGTGCCAGCAGCTTAGGGACAGGACCTGGAAACACCATATATTTT	CASSLGTGPGNTIYF
-	TRBV7-2	-	TRBJ1-1	TGTGCCAGCAGCTTAGACAGGGTGAACACTGAAGCTTTCTTT	CASSLDRVNTEAFF
-	TRBV2	TRBD1	TRBJ2-2	TGTGCCAGCAGTGCAGACAGGGCGGACACCGGGGAGCTGTTTTTT	CASSADRADTGELFF
-	TRBV18	-	TRBJ1-1	TGTGCCAGCTCACTAAACACAGTTGAGAACACTGAAGCTTTCTTT	CASSLNTVENTEAFF
-	TRBV6-6	TRBD1	TRBJ2-1	TGTGCCAGCAGCCCGACAGGGTCGAGCTCCTACAATGAGCAGTTCTTC	CASSPTGSSSYNEQFF
-	TRBV9	TRBD2	TRBJ2-7	TGTGCCAGCAGCGTAACAGCGGGGCACAGCGAGCAGTACTTC	CASSVTAGHSEQYF
-	TRBV19	TRBD1	TRBJ1-1	TGTGCCAGTAGTATAGGGGACAGAACGATGAACACTGAAGCTTTCTTT	CASSIGDRTMNTEAFF
-	TRBV9	TRBD1	TRBJ2-7	TGTGCCAGCAGCGTGGGACAGGGGGTCTACTCCTACGAGCAGTACTTC	CASSVGQGVYSYEQYF
-	TRBV7-2	TRBD1	TRBJ2-5	TGTGCCAGCAGACCTACAGGGGTAGGAGAGACCCAGTACTTC	CASRPTGVGETQYF
-	TRBV2	-	TRBJ1-2	TGTGCCAGCAGGAACACAGACTATGGCTACACCTTC	CASRNTDYGYTF
once	TRBV7-9	TRBD1	TRBJ2-1	TGTGCCAGCAGCCGGGACAGGTACAATGAGCAGTTCTTC	CASSRDRYNEQFF
-	TRBV7-9	-	TRBJ1-4	TGTGCCAGCAGCCCGAGTGGAAGGGGTGAAAAACTGTTTTTT	CASSPSGRGEKLFF
-	TRBV5-4	-	TRBJ1-3	TGTGCCAGCAGCTCGCAAAGACTCAACTCTGGAAACACCATATATTTT	CASSSQRLNSGNTIYF
few	TRBV5-1	TRBD1	TRBJ1-1	TGCGCCAGCAGCTCTAGACAGGGGAGAGACACTGAAGCTTTCTTT	CASSSRQGRDTEAFF
-	TRBV5-1	TRBD1	TRBJ1-4	TGCGCCAGCAGTTGGACAGGGCCTGACGAAAAACTGTTTTTT	CASSWTGPDEKLFF
-	TRBV2	-	TRBJ1-2	TGTGCCAGCGGCAGTCGGTGGGGGGGAGGCTACACCTTC	CASGSRWGGGYTF
-	TRBV4-1	-	TRBJ2-1	TGCGCCAGCAGCCAAGACAGTTACAATGAGCAGTTCTTC	CASSQDSYNEQFF
-	TRBV7-9	-	TRBJ2-3	TGTGCCAGCAGCTTAGCGTGGGAGAGCAGCACAGATACGCAGTATTTT	CASSLAWESSTDTQYF
-	TRBV2	TRBD1	TRBJ2-5	TGTGCCAGCAGCAGGGACAGGAGGAGGACCCAGTACTTC	CASSRDRRRTQYF
few	TRBV7-9	TRBD2	TRBJ2-5	TGTGCCAGCAGCTTAGCGCTAGCGGGGGGCCAAGAGACCCAGTACTTC	CASSLALAGGQETQYF
-	TRBV28	TRBD1	TRBJ2-5	TGTGCCAGCAGTTCCAGGAGACAGGGGTTCGAGACCCAGTACTTC	CASSSRRQGFETQYF
-	TRBV6-5	-	TRBJ2-7	TGTGCCAGCAGCAGATCGGGCGAGCAGTACTTC	CASSRSGEQYF
-	TRBV7-9	TRBD2	TRBJ2-7	TGTGCCAGTGGGGGGGGAGGCTACGAGCAGTACTTC	CASGGGGYEQYF
-	TRBV19	TRBD2	TRBJ2-7	TGTGCCAGTACCTGGACTAGCGGGGGGCACAACGAGCAGTACTTC	CASTWTSGGHNEQYF
-	TRBV25-1	-	TRBJ2-3	TGTGCCAGCAGTGATGAGTCCCTTGATACAGATACGCAGTATTTT	CASSDESLDTDTQYF
-	TRBV19	TRBD1	TRBJ1-1	TGTGCCACCATCGACCCACCTGACAGGGGGCGAATGAAAGCTTTCTTT	CATIDPPDRGRMKAFF
-	TRBV6-6	-	TRBJ1-4	TGTGCCAGCAGCCTCGGGGGGGATGGTGAAAAACTGTTTTTT	CASSLGGDGEKLFF
-	TRBV5-6	-	TRBJ1-6	TGTGCCAGCAGCTTTGCATTTGGGACTAATAATTCACCCCTCCACTTT	CASSFAFGTNNSPLHF
-	TRBV7-9	-	TRBJ1-6	TGTGCCAGCAGCTTGAGTAGTCGGCAGGGAAATTCACCCCTCCACTTT	CASSLSSRQGNSPLHF
-	TRBV5-5	-	TRBJ2-7	TGTGCCAGCAGCTTTTGGCAGGGGTTGGCCGAGCAGTACTTC	CASSFWQGLAEQYF
-	TRBV7-9	-	TRBJ1-2	TGTGCCAGCAGCTTAGCGGTCTCGGGAGGCTACACCTTC	CASSLAVSGGYTF
once	TRBV5-1	-	TRBJ2-3	TGCGCCAGCAGCCCCACTAGTCAATCCACAGATACGCAGTATTTT	CASSPTSQSTDTQYF
-	TRBV6-1	TRBD1	TRBJ1-6	TGTGCCAGCCTCCTGACAGGGGAGGATTCACCCCTCCACTTT	CASLLTGEDSPLHF
few	TRBV6-6	TRBD2	TRBJ2-1	TGTGCCAGCAGTCCTAGCGGGGGGGCCTACAATGAGCAGTTCTTC	CASSPSGGAYNEQFF